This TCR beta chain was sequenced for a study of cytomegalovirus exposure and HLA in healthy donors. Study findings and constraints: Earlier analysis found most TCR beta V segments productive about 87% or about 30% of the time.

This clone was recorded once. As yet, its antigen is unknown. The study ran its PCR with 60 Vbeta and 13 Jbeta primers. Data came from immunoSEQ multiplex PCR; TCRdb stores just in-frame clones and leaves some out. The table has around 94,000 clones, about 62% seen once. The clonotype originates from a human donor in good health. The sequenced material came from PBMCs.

The CDR3 loop reads CASSLLNPGQGAAGYGYTF. CDR3 bases: TGTGCCAGCAGCCTACTCAATCCGGGACAGGGGGCTGCCGGCTATGGCTACACCTTC. This chain links TRBV7-9 with TRBJ1-2; TRBD1 aligns across 12 bases. Germline trimming cut 5 bases from V and 4 bases from J; bases unmatched to any gene: 17. The CDR3 length is 19 residues. Germline lookup yields CDR1 SEHNR and CDR2 FQNEAQ (reference sequence). The whole variable domain, remainder taken from reference TRBV7-9 and TRBJ1-2, is DTGVSQNPRHKITKRGQNVTFRCDPISEHNRLYWYRQTLGQGPEFLTYFQNEAQLEKSRLLSDRFSAERPKGSFSTLEIQRTEQGDSAMYLCASSLLNPGQGAAGYGYTFGSGTRLTVV.